This T cell receptor beta chain was recorded in a study of T cells in localized non-small cell lung cancer. Study-wide points: Adjacent lung tissue had a median roughly 55 of the top 100 clones found in the tumor. Heterogeneity is still possible, as just one tumor region was sequenced. Density of T cells in blood, when higher, went with longer overall survival. Exceeding tumor, uninvolved adjacent lung had the highest T cell clonality.

The CDR3 has 18 residues. The trim removed 1 base at V and 5 bases at J, leaving 14 bases unmatched. CDR1 is MDHEN, CDR2 SYDVKM, per germline. This clone was seen only once. Its antigen is not known. TCRdb's table, derived via immunoSEQ multiplex PCR, lists solely in-frame clones and lacks some. The data show 70,000 to 90,000 clones, over 75% seen once. The origin of this receptor is a female donor aged 60 or older with stage I lung adenocarcinoma. The chain has TRBV28 and TRBJ2-3; 8 bases map to TRBD2. The source was peripheral blood, collected before any cancer treatment. The CDR3 DNA follows: TGTGCCAGCAGTTTATTCCCCGGACTAGCCGGATCCAAAGATACGCAGTATTTT. Amino acid sequence: CASSLFPGLAGSKDTQYF.